The 14 T cell receptor beta chains presented below share a single source sample, sequenced in a study of metastatic and nonmetastatic thyroid tumors. Using MiXCR, TCRdb reanalyzed the PCR reads. The sample has 10,000 to 15,000 clones; 25% to 40% are singletons. Each patient went into thyroid surgery without having received any treatment. Sequences were obtained from tumor tissue. Source of these receptors: a female donor with papillary thyroid cancer or a benign thyroid nodule (not recorded which). Some clones in this sample may be carry-over from other donors' samples.

This clone was seen at least ten times. The junction departs from germline at one end; a sequencing error may be responsible. V is TRBV6-5 and J is TRBJ2-3; TRBD2 might be the D (6 bases). The V gene's germline CDR1 is MNHEY and CDR2 SVGAGI. The CDR3 is 17 amino acids. The CDR3: CASSPQEGASHTDTQYF. CDR3 nucleotide sequence: TGTGCCAGCAGCCCCCAGGAGGGAGCAAGTCACACAGATACGCAGTATTTC.

Within the sample, this clone is large (0.1 to 1%). V and J are TRBV4-3 and TRBJ1-4, with unresolved D. CDR1 and CDR2 (germline): LGHNA, YSLEER. Trimming cost V 2 bases and J 5 bases, with 9 bases left between them. The CDR3 has 14 residues. CDR3 loop: CASSQYGENEKLFF. The CDR3 DNA follows: TGCGCCAGCAGCCAATATGGAGAGAATGAAAAACTGTTTTTT.

V gene TRBV5-1 combines with J gene TRBJ1-4; D remains unclear. Trimming shortened V by 0 bases and J by 5 bases, and 8 bases separated the two germline ends. The CDR3 sequence is 14 residues long. CDR1 is SGHRS and CDR2 is YFSETQ in the germline V gene. The CDR3, as DNA: TGCGCCAGCAGCTTGGGGCAGGCCAATGAAAAACTGTTTTTT. It specifies CASSLGQANEKLFF.

This clone was recorded at least ten times. Other DNA variants within this sample encode the same CDR3. The V call is TRBV3-1, the J call TRBJ2-7, with 7 bases identical to TRBD2. There are 16 residues in the CDR3. The junction had 14 bases not matched to a gene; V was cut back by 3 bases and J by 6 bases. Germline values: CDR1 LGHDT, CDR2 YNNKEL (reference sequence). CDR3 amino acids: CASSQSSGGRGGEQYF. The CDR3 DNA reads as TGTGCCAGCAGCCAGTCGTCGGGGGGAAGAGGAGGCGAGCAGTACTTC.

This clone appeared a few times. The same CDR3 can be traced to other DNA sequences in this sample. The CDR3 loop is CASNDRPGGVYNEQFF. The CDR3 DNA reads TGCGCCAGCAACGATCGACCGGGGGGTGTTTACAATGAGCAGTTCTTC. The rearrangement joins TRBV5-1 to TRBJ2-1, with 7 bases matching TRBD2. The junction had 13 bases not matched to a gene; V was cut back by 6 bases and J by 4 bases. The CDR3 runs to 16 residues. Germline CDR1 reads SGHRS; CDR2 reads YFSETQ.

By proportion, this clone is medium-sized. The V call is TRBV7-2, the J call TRBJ1-6, with D possibly matching TRBD1 (6 bases). The V end was cut by 2 bases, the J end by 5 bases, with 10 bases between. Germline CDR1 and CDR2: SGHTA and FQGNSA. The CDR3 has 15 amino acids. The CDR3 is CASSLQGYDNSPLHF. The CDR3 coding sequence is TGTGCCAGCAGCTTACAGGGGTACGATAATTCACCCCTCCACTTT.

This clone appeared many times. As DNA, the CDR3 is TGTGCCAGCAGCTTAGTAGACAGGAGCTATGGCTACACCTTC. Protein product: CASSLVDRSYGYTF. V gene TRBV7-9 combines with J gene TRBJ1-2, with D perhaps TRBD1 (6 bases). V was shortened by 1 base and J by 4 bases, with 10 bases between the two germline ends. Germline CDR1 is SEHNR and CDR2 is FQNEAQ (reference sequence). This CDR3 has 14 amino acids.

The chain links TRBV6-1 to TRBJ2-5; 12 positions agree with TRBD2. J was trimmed by 2 bases and V by 2 bases; bases with no gene match: 0. The length of the CDR3 is 15 residues. Germline CDR1 and CDR2: MNHNS and SASEGT. CDR3 loop: CASSELAGGQETQYF. Written as DNA, the CDR3 is TGTGCCAGCAGTGAACTAGCGGGAGGGCAAGAGACCCAGTACTTC.

This clone has at least ten counts. One junction end does not reproduce the germline sequence, and a read error may be involved. The gene calls are TRBV7-7 and TRBJ1-5; maybe TRBD1 (5 bases). Germline values: CDR1 SSHAT, CDR2 FNYEAQ (reference sequence). The CDR3 has 16 amino acids. CDR3 in amino acids: CASSLVQEYSNQPQHF. CDR3 coding DNA: TGTGCTAGCAGCTTAGTACAGGAATATAGCAATCAGCCCCAGCATTTT.

This clone was counted a few times. This rearrangement joins TRBV6-5 to TRBJ1-1; D remains unclear. Trimming cost V 4 bases and J 3 bases, with 3 bases left between them. The CDR3 length is 11 residues. Germline values: CDR1 MNHEY, CDR2 SVGAGI. CDR3 bases: TGTGCCAGCAGTTCATACACTGAAGCTTTCTTT. Protein product: CASSSYTEAFF.

The CDR3 DNA sequence: TGTGCCAGTAGTAGGGGGACTGGGGACTACGAGCAGTACTTC. It yields the protein CASSRGTGDYEQYF. The chain recombines TRBV19 with TRBJ2-7; the D gene is possibly TRBD2 (6 bases). The CDR3 totals 14 residues. Trimming stripped 4 bases from V and 3 bases from J, with 13 bases between. The germline V gene encodes CDR1 LNHDA and CDR2 SQIVND (reference sequence).

The rearrangement links TRBV7-9 to TRBJ2-7; D ambiguous. Trimming removed 5 bases from V and 0 bases from J, with 14 bases in between. CDR1 is SEHNR and CDR2 is FQNEAQ in the germline V gene (reference sequence). The CDR3 totals 15 residues. The CDR3 is CASSPTLASSYEQYF. CDR3 nucleotide sequence: TGTGCCAGCAGCCCAACGTTGGCGTCCTCCTACGAGCAGTACTTC.

Within the sample, this clone is medium-sized. The gene calls are TRBV12-3 or TRBV12-4 and TRBJ2-1; TRBD2 matches 8 bases. After removal of 3 bases from V and 6 bases from J, the junction contained 7 bases not matched to a gene. The CDR3 spans 15 residues. CDR3 protein: CASSFVGTSSNEQFF. CDR3 coding DNA: TGTGCCAGCAGTTTCGTAGGGACTAGTAGCAATGAGCAGTTCTTC.

There are a few counts of this clone. The germline gene is not matched at one end of the junction; a read error may be the cause. The chain links TRBV7-6 to TRBJ1-1; TRBD1 is a possible D gene (6 bases). The CDR3 covers 12 residues. The germline V gene has CDR1 SGHVS and CDR2 FNYEAQ. CDR3 nucleotide sequence: TGTGCCGGCAGCTCAACAGGGTTCCAAGCTTTCTTT. This translates into CAGSSTGFQAFF.